This T cell receptor beta chain was captured by sequencing in a study of shared clonotypes between healthy human individuals. Germline assignment: CDR1 SGHVS and CDR2 FQNEAQ. The CDR3 extends over 13 amino acids. J was trimmed by 7 bases and V by 1 base; bases with no gene match: 2. Some clones are missing from TCRdb's copy, which holds only in-frame ones; the method was immunoSEQ multiplex PCR. The sample lists about 1,500,000 clones; roughly 97% were seen once. Sequencing was performed on naive CD4+ T cells sorted from blood. Documented subset: CD45RA+ positively selected. This receptor was taken from a young man in good health. The chain combines TRBV7-8 with TRBJ1-2, with 8 bases fitting TRBD1. In DNA, the CDR3 is TGTGCCAGCAGCTTAGGGACAGGGTCTGGCTACACCTTC. This gives the protein CASSLGTGSGYTF.